A single sample is the source of the 20 T cell receptor beta chains below, sequenced in a study of cytomegalovirus exposure and HLA in healthy donors. The PCR made use of 60 Vbeta and 13 Jbeta primers. Assay used: immunoSEQ multiplex PCR; TCRdb lists only in-frame clones, some missing. This table has 150,000 to 200,000 clones, about 64% appearing once. The sequenced sample consisted of PBMCs. The receptor source for this set is a man aged 50-59 years in good health and CMV-seronegative.

Points on this clone: At one end the junction does not follow the germline gene, possibly because of a read error. The V call is TRBV28, the J call TRBJ1-1; unclear D gene. The germline V gene has CDR1 MDHEN and CDR2 SYDVKM. The CDR3 consists of 14 residues. CDR3: CASSLTWRNTEDFF. The CDR3 coding sequence is TGTGCCAGCAGTTTAACATGGAGGAACACTGAAGATTTCTTT.

The chain employs TRBV10-1 and TRBJ2-7, with D maybe TRBD2 (5 bases). The V gene's germline CDR1 is WNHNN and CDR2 SYGVQD (reference sequence). This CDR3 is built from 12 residues. V was pared by 3 bases and J by 3 bases, with 6 bases between. The CDR3 is CASSELDYEQYF. DNA of the CDR3: TGCGCCAGCAGTGAACTAGACTACGAGCAGTACTTC.

The chain recombines TRBV7-9 with TRBJ1-2; 7 bases match TRBD1. This CDR3 region has 14 residues. The J segment lost 6 bases and the V segment lost 1 base, leaving 5 bases of the junction unmatched. Germline lookup yields CDR1 SEHNR and CDR2 FQNEAQ (reference sequence). The CDR3 region is CASSLGVTGNGYTF. In nucleotides, the CDR3 is TGTGCCAGCAGCTTAGGAGTGACAGGGAATGGCTACACCTTC.

The rearrangement uses TRBV28 and TRBJ2-5; TRBD2 matches at 10 bases. The CDR3 totals 16 residues. Trimming took 3 bases from V and 1 from J; bases not matched to a gene: 5. The germline V gene has CDR1 MDHEN and CDR2 SYDVKM. In nucleotides, the CDR3 is TGTGCCAGCAGTTTCCGACTAGCGGGTATCCAAGAGACCCAGTACTTC. Amino acids: CASSFRLAGIQETQYF.

The chain links TRBV5-6 to TRBJ1-4; tentatively, D is TRBD1 (6 bases). The germline gives CDR1 SGHDT, CDR2 YYEEEE. The CDR3 covers 16 residues. V lost 0 bases and J lost 8, with 17 bases in between. CDR3 sequence: CASSLAGGQGKEKLFF. The CDR3 nucleotides are TGTGCCAGCAGCTTGGCAGGCGGGCAGGGGAAGGAAAAACTGTTTTTT.

J is TRBJ2-6 and V is TRBV6-5; D is uncertain. Germline values: CDR1 MNHEY, CDR2 SVGAGI. Trimming left V 2 bases short and J 4 bases short, with 9 bases between. This CDR3 spans 15 amino acids. In DNA, the CDR3 is TGTGCCAGCAGTTACGAGGCCCCGGGGGCCAACGTCCTGACTTTC. Its translation is CASSYEAPGANVLTF.

The chain links TRBV7-9 to TRBJ1-2; a weak D match, TRBD1 (5 bases). This CDR3 region has 14 residues. The V gene lost 1 base and the J gene lost 1 base, with 7 bases spanning the gap. CDR1 is SEHNR, CDR2 FQNEAQ, per germline (reference sequence). The CDR3 protein is CASSLGQINYGYTF. The CDR3 DNA sequence: TGTGCCAGCAGCTTAGGACAGATTAACTATGGCTACACCTTC.

This rearrangement joins TRBV19 to TRBJ2-5; D remains ambiguous. CDR3 length: 14 residues. Per germline, CDR1 LNHDA and CDR2 SQIVND (reference sequence). V was pared by 2 bases and J by 0 bases, with 7 bases between. This CDR3 reads CASSIQAYQETQYF. CDR3 in DNA: TGTGCCAGTAGTATACAGGCTTACCAAGAGACCCAGTACTTC.

This rearrangement joins TRBV15 to TRBJ1-5, with 7 bases matching TRBD1. Germline trimming cut 3 bases from V and 7 bases from J; bases unmatched to any gene: 9. From germline, CDR1 is LNHNV and CDR2 YYDKDF (reference sequence). The CDR3 has 15 amino acids. CDR3 in DNA: TGTGCCACCAGCAGGGAGACAGGGCTTGGGCAGCCCCAGCATTTT. Protein: CATSRETGLGQPQHF.

The J gene is TRBJ2-7, the V gene TRBV7-9; 9 nucleotides agree with TRBD2. The length of the CDR3 is 14 residues. Germline CDR1 and CDR2: SEHNR and FQNEAQ (reference sequence). Trimming took 5 bases from V and 1 from J; bases not matched to a gene: 3. The DNA of the CDR3 is TGTGCCAGCAGCCCCCTAGCGGGGTCCTACGAGCAGTACTTC. Translated, it gives CASSPLAGSYEQYF.

This clone came up a few times. CDR3 sequence (DNA): TGTGCCAGCAGTTATCGACTAGCTCACATTCAGTACTTC. It encodes CASSYRLAHIQYF. The chain employs TRBV28 and TRBJ2-4; TRBD2 matches 7 bases. The CDR3 is 13 amino acids. Germline V gene data show CDR1 as MDHEN and CDR2 as SYDVKM. The ends lost 4 bases at V and 8 bases at J; junction bases unmatched: 5. The full variable domain, rest sourced from reference TRBV28 and TRBJ2-4, is DVKVTQSSRYLVKRTGEKVFLECVQDMDHENMFWYRQDPGLGLRLIYFSYDVKMKEKGDIPEGYSVSREKKERFSLILESASTNQTSMYLCASSYRLAHIQYFGAGTRLSVL.

V usage is TRBV10-3 and J usage is TRBJ1-2; unclear D gene. Germline V lookup: CDR1 ENHRY, CDR2 SYGVKD. CDR3 length equals 13 residues. V lost 7 bases, J lost 5 bases, and 14 bases lay in between. The CDR3 DNA follows: TGTGCCATCACAAGGAGGGATTCGTATGGCTACACCTTC. The encoded protein is CAITRRDSYGYTF.

The chain couples TRBV7-6 to TRBJ1-2; 10 positions match TRBD1. V was clipped by 0 bases and J by 4 bases; unmatched bases: 14. The CDR3 runs 19 residues. Germline CDR1 SGHVS, CDR2 FNYEAQ. CDR3 residues: CASSLAEGTGEIPIYGYTF. The CDR3, as DNA: TGTGCCAGCAGCTTAGCAGAGGGGACAGGGGAAATCCCAATCTATGGCTACACCTTC.

The rearrangement joins TRBV4-2 to TRBJ2-1, with TRBD2 matching 13 bases. With 3 bases clipped from V and 7 bases from J, the junction kept 9 bases outside the gene matches. The CDR3 has 17 amino acids. Germline assignment: CDR1 LGHNA and CDR2 YNFKEQ. DNA for the CDR3: TGTGCCAGCAGCCAGAGGATGACTAGCGGGGGGAAGAATGAGCAGTTCTTC. It translates to CASSQRMTSGGKNEQFF.

The chain is built from TRBV10-2 and TRBJ2-1, with 9 positions matching TRBD2. Trimming removed 6 bases from V and 7 bases from J; junction bases left unmatched: 7. The CDR3 has 14 amino acids. CDR1 and CDR2 (germline): WSHSY, SAAADI. The CDR3 protein is CASRGLAGTNEQFF. The DNA for the CDR3 is TGCGCCAGCAGGGGGCTAGCGGGGACTAATGAGCAGTTCTTC.

The chain joins TRBV6-4 to TRBJ2-1; 12 nucleotides align to TRBD2. CDR1 is MRHNA and CDR2 is SNTAGT in the germline V gene. V shed 1 base and J 7 bases; nucleotides not matched to a gene: 8. This CDR3 is 17 amino acids long. The CDR3: CASSDWGSSGGVNEQFF. The CDR3 nucleotides are TGTGCCAGCAGTGACTGGGGGTCTAGCGGGGGGGTGAATGAGCAGTTCTTC.

The chain recombines TRBV7-9 with TRBJ2-7; 8 positions agree with TRBD1. This CDR3 has 15 residues. After removal of 5 bases from V and 4 bases from J, the junction contained 10 bases not matched to a gene. Germline lookup yields CDR1 SEHNR and CDR2 FQNEAQ (reference sequence). DNA for the CDR3: TGTGCCAGCAGCCGTGGACAGGGAACCTTGTACGAGCAGTACTTC. The encoded protein is CASSRGQGTLYEQYF.

The CDR3 bases are TGTGCCAGCAGCCCGAGCAGGGGGTTCCCACAGACCCAGTACTTC. Translating gives CASSPSRGFPQTQYF. V gene TRBV7-8 combines with J gene TRBJ2-5; TRBD1 matches 7 bases. The V segment lost 5 bases and the J segment 6 bases; nucleotides outside the gene matches: 12. From germline, CDR1 is SGHVS and CDR2 FQNEAQ. This CDR3 spans 15 amino acids.

The gene calls are TRBV4-3 and TRBJ1-1; 10 bases are shared with TRBD1. Trimming at V came to 3 bases and at J to 1 base, leaving 8 bases not matched to a gene. CDR1 and CDR2 (germline): LGHNA, YSLEER. The CDR3 has 17 amino acids. The CDR3 region has the DNA TGCGCCAGCAGCCAGCCCAGGGACAGGGGCCCGAACACTGAAGCTTTCTTT. Protein: CASSQPRDRGPNTEAFF.

As regards this clone: Its ends do not fully match the called genes, so a read error is possible. The CDR3, as DNA: TGCAGTGCTAGAGAAATCGGACAGCTATACTTC. Its translation is CSAREIGQLYF. V usage is TRBV20-1 and J usage is TRBJ1-2; possibly TRBD1 for D (6 bases). The CDR3 is made up of 11 amino acids. Germline CDR1 reads DFQATT; CDR2 reads SNEGSKA (reference sequence).